A selection of T cell receptor beta chains follows, all from one sample in a study of response to subunit inactivated influenza vaccine. TCRdb recomputed calls from the RT-PCR reads with MiXCR, one row per CDR3 protein. The data show approximately 500,000 distinct CDR3 sequences, around 13% seen once. This material consisted of PBMCs from blood, taken 12 days after vaccination. These receptors all stem from a man in his forties or fifties who received an inactivated influenza vaccine. CDR3s include the opening cysteine and the closing phenylalanine or tryptophan. The D gene is left open where the match is weak. Not every row has a clone size; where given, it reads once, few, many or a size class.

TRBV24-1,TRBJ2-5,NA,NA,TGTGCCACCAGTGAGCGCGGGGGCCGGGGAGAGACCCAGTACTTC,CATSERGGRGETQYF
TRBV3-1,TRBJ2-7,TRBD2,NA,TGTGCCAGCAGCCACCGATGGGGAGGGCTCCACGAGCAGTACTTC,CASSHRWGGLHEQYF
TRBV6-2/TRBV6-3,TRBJ1-2,NA,NA,TGTGCCAGCAGCAACCGGGACGGCAACTATGGCTACACCTTC,CASSNRDGNYGYTF
TRBV6-5,TRBJ2-3,NA,few,TGTGCCAGCAGTTACAAGTCCGCAGATCCCACAGATACGCAGTATTTT,CASSYKSADPTDTQYF
TRBV4-1,TRBJ2-2,NA,few,TGCGCCAGCAGCTGGAGGGGAGAGTGGGCCGGGGAGCTGTTTTTT,CASSWRGEWAGELFF
TRBV7-2,TRBJ1-1,TRBD1,NA,TGTGCCAGCAGCACACCGGGACAGGGGCCAGCAGGTGCTTTCTTT,CASSTPGQGPAGAFF
TRBV3-1,TRBJ2-1,TRBD2,NA,TGTGCCAGCAGCCCCGGCGGACTAGGGTACAATGAGCAGTTCTTC,CASSPGGLGYNEQFF
TRBV11-2,TRBJ2-7,TRBD2,few,TGTGCCAGCAGCTTAGATGGTGTCCTAGCGGGAGGTCCATCCTACGAGCAGTACTTC,CASSLDGVLAGGPSYEQYF
TRBV5-1,TRBJ1-2,TRBD1,many,TGCGCCAGCAGCTTGTTACCGGGACAGGGGACCTATGGCTACACCTTC,CASSLLPGQGTYGYTF
TRBV14,TRBJ1-6,NA,NA,TGTGCCAGCAGCCATGCGGGCAGGTTTTTTCCCCTCCACTTT,CASSHAGRFFPLHF
TRBV20-1,TRBJ2-7,TRBD2,NA,TGCAGTGCTAGAGATATCGAGGCTAGCGGGAAGGGAAGCTCCTACGAGCAGTACTTC,CSARDIEASGKGSSYEQYF
TRBV7-2,TRBJ2-2,NA,once,TGTGCCAGCAGCCAAGACCGCCTCACCGGGGAGCTGTTTTTT,CASSQDRLTGELFF
TRBV3-1,TRBJ1-6,NA,many,TGTGCCAGCAGCCAAGGGACGGGCTATTCACCCCTCCACTTT,CASSQGTGYSPLHF
TRBV19,TRBJ1-6,TRBD1,NA,TGTGCCAGTAGTATTACCGGGACAGGGAATTCACCCCTCCACTTT,CASSITGTGNSPLHF
TRBV10-3,TRBJ2-7,TRBD1,few,TGTGCCATCGGATCCGGGACAGGGCTTTCCTACGAGCAGTACTTC,CAIGSGTGLSYEQYF
TRBV5-1,TRBJ2-7,TRBD1,many,TGCGCCAGCAGCCCAGGACAGGGTTCCTACGAGCAGTACTTC,CASSPGQGSYEQYF
TRBV20-1,TRBJ2-1,TRBD2,NA,TGCAGTGCAACCAGAGAGGAGAGCGGGAGGTCCAATGAGCAGTTCTTC,CSATREESGRSNEQFF
TRBV4-3,TRBJ2-7,NA,NA,TGCGCCAGCAGCCAAGACGCAGCGGCGAGCTCCTACGAGCAGTACTTC,CASSQDAAASSYEQYF
TRBV11-2,TRBJ2-5,TRBD2,NA,TGTGCCAGCAGCGTGATAGCGGGAGGGCCTCTTGGGACCCAGTACTTC,CASSVIAGGPLGTQYF
TRBV6-5,TRBJ2-4,NA,few,TGTGCCAGCAGTTACTCGACTTCCGGGGGAGGCGGGGAGTACTTC,CASSYSTSGGGGEYF
TRBV28,TRBJ1-1,NA,NA,TGTGCCAGCACCATGGGGGGCGCGGACACTGAAGCTTTCTTT,CASTMGGADTEAFF
TRBV10-2,TRBJ1-5,NA,few,TGCGCCAGCAGTGAGACGTATGGGCTTCAGCCCCAGCATTTT,CASSETYGLQPQHF
TRBV15,TRBJ1-6,NA,many,TGTGCCACCAGCAGAGATCAGGGAAACAATTCACCCCTCCACTTT,CATSRDQGNNSPLHF
TRBV5-1,TRBJ2-5,TRBD1,few,TGCGCCAGCAGCTTGGCAGACAGGGGGCTCGGGCAAGAGACCCAGTACTTC,CASSLADRGLGQETQYF
TRBV4-2,TRBJ1-1,NA,NA,TGTGCCAGCAGCCGCACGACAGCGAACACTGAAGCTTTCTTT,CASSRTTANTEAFF
TRBV20-1,TRBJ2-1,NA,few,TGCAGTGCCACTGGGAGCCCCCGGGCTGAGCAGTTCTTC,CSATGSPRAEQFF
TRBV10-3,TRBJ2-1,TRBD1,few,TGTGCCATCAGTGAGTCGGCACAGGGGACCTACAATGAGCAGTTCTTC,CAISESAQGTYNEQFF
TRBV7-9,TRBJ2-5,NA,NA,TGTGCCACCTGCAGGTCCCAAGAGACCCAGTACTTC,CATCRSQETQYF
TRBV28,TRBJ2-5,TRBD1,NA,TGTGCCAGCAGTCCCGGACAGGCGCCCAGTCAAGAGACCCAGTACTTC,CASSPGQAPSQETQYF
TRBV5-5,TRBJ1-5,NA,few,TGTGCCAGCAGCTTGGCCTGGCAGAGCAATCAGCCCCAGCATTTT,CASSLAWQSNQPQHF
TRBV7-9,TRBJ2-1,TRBD2,many,TGTGCCAGCAGCTTTGCGGGGGCCTACAATGAGCAGTTCTTC,CASSFAGAYNEQFF
TRBV5-1,TRBJ2-5,NA,few,TGCGCCAGCAGCTTGGACCCTCTTGGCGAGACCCAGTACTTC,CASSLDPLGETQYF
TRBV20-1,TRBJ2-5,TRBD1,few,TGCAGTGCCCACCCGGACAGGGGAGACCAAGAGACCCAGTACTTC,CSAHPDRGDQETQYF
TRBV15,TRBJ2-7,NA,few,TGTGCCACCAGCAGACTCGGGACAACCTACGAGCAGTACTTC,CATSRLGTTYEQYF
TRBV18,TRBJ2-5,NA,few,TGTGCCAGCTCCGCCTTGTCGGTGGGAGAGACCCAGTACTTC,CASSALSVGETQYF
TRBV2,TRBJ1-3,NA,many,TGTGCCAGCAGTGTTGGGACGGACACCATATATTTT,CASSVGTDTIYF